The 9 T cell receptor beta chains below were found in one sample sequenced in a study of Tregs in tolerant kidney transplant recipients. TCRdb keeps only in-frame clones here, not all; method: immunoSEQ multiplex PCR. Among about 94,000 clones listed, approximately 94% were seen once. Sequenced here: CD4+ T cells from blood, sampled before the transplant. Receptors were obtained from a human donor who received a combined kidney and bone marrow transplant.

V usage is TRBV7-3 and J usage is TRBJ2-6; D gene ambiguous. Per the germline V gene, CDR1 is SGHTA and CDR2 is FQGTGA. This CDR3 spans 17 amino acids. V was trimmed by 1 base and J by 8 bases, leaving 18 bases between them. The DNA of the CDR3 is TGTGCCAGCAGCTTAAGAATGACCGTGACGGAGTCCAACGTCCTGACTTTC. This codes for CASSLRMTVTESNVLTF.

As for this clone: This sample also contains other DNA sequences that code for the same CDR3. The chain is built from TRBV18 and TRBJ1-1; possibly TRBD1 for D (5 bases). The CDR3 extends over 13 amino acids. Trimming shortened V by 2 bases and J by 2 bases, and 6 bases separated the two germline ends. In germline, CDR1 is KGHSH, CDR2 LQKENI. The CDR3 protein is CASSPGANTEAFF. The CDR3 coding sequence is TGTGCCAGCTCACCAGGGGCTAACACTGAAGCTTTCTTT.

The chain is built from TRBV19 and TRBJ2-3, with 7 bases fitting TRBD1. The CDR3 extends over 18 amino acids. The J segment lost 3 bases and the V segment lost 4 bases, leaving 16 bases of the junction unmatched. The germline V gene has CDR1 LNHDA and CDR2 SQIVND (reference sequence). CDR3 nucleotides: TGTGCCAGTAGTAAGATGAGCACAGGGAACAGGGGAACAGATACGCAGTATTTT. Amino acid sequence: CASSKMSTGNRGTDTQYF.

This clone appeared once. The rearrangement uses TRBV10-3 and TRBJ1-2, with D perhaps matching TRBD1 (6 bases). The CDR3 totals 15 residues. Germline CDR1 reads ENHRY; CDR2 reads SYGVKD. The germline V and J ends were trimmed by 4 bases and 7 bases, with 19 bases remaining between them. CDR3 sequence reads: CAISGAKQGTGGYTF. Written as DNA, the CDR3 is TGTGCCATCAGTGGGGCCAAGCAGGGGACCGGTGGCTACACCTTC.

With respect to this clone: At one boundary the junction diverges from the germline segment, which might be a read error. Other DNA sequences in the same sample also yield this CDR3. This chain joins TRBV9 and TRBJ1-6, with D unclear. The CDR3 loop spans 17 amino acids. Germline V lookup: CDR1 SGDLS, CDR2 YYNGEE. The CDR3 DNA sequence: TGTGCCAGCAGCCCCCGAGGGTGGATCTCCTATAATTCCCCCCTCCACTTT. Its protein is CASSPRGWISYNSPLHF.

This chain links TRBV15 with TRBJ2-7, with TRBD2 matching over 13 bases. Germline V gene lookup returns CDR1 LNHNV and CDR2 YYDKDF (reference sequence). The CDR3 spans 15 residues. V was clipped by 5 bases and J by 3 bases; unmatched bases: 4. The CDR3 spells CATSSRLAGGYEQYF. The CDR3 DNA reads TGTGCCACCAGCTCGCGACTAGCGGGAGGCTACGAGCAGTACTTC.

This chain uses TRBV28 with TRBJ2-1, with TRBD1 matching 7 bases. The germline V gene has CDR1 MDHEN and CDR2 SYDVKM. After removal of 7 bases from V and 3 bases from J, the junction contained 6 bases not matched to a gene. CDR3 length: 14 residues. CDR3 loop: CASTGTASYNEQFF. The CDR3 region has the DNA TGTGCCAGCACCGGGACAGCTAGCTACAATGAGCAGTTCTTC.

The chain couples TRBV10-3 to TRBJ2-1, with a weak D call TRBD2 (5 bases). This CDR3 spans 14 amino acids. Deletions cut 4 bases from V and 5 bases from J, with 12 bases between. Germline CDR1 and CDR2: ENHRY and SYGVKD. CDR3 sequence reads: CAISGGREDNEQFF. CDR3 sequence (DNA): TGTGCCATCAGTGGCGGACGGGAAGACAATGAGCAGTTCTTC.

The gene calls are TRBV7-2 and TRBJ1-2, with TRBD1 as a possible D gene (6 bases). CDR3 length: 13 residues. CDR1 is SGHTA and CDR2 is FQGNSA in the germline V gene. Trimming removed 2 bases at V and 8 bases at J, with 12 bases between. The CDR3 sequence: CASSLIQGYGYTF. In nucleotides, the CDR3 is TGTGCCAGCAGCTTAATCCAGGGGTACGGCTACACCTTC.